Below, 14 T cell receptor beta chains from the same sample are listed, as sequenced in a study of CD8 T cells in ankylosing spondylitis. TCRdb reanalysed the 5' RACE reads using MiXCR and keeps one entry per CDR3 protein. The data hold over 400,000 distinct CDR3 sequences, with 26% observed a single time. Broader study findings: A motif in TCR beta, a set of fewer than ten highly homologous variants, appeared characteristic of ankylosing spondylitis blood.

No antigen has been assigned to these receptors. Sequenced material: blood, either unsorted or a sorted T cell fraction (not recorded which). Receptors originate from a male donor with ankylosing spondylitis.

The V call is TRBV3-1, the J call TRBJ2-6; either TRBD1 or TRBD2 may fit D (6 bases each). The CDR3 has 17 residues. Looked up from germline, CDR1 is LGHDT and CDR2 is YNNKEL (reference sequence). V lost 2 bases to trimming and J lost 0 bases, with 11 bases between them. CDR3 amino acids: CASSQLPGASGANVLTF. In DNA, the CDR3 is TGTGCCAGCAGCCAATTACCGGGGGCCTCTGGGGCCAACGTCCTGACTTTC.

This clonotype was counted between two and nine times. V usage is TRBV6-1 and J usage is TRBJ2-3; D is unresolved. The CDR3 covers 13 residues. V gave up 3 bases and J gave up 2 bases, with 6 bases separating them. Germline CDR1 and CDR2: MNHNS and SASEGT. As DNA, the CDR3 is TGTGCCAGCAGTGAGCCTATCACAGATACGCAGTATTTT. This translates into CASSEPITDTQYF.

The table lists this clonotype with a few counts. CDR3 region: CASSFGSGVFPTEAFF. The CDR3 bases are TGTGCCAGCAGTTTTGGGTCAGGGGTGTTTCCGACTGAAGCTTTCTTT. The chain employs TRBV12-3 or TRBV12-4 and TRBJ1-1, with D maybe TRBD1 (6 bases). The CDR3 is 16 amino acids. Trimming cost V 3 bases and J 5 bases, with 19 bases left between them.

This sequence joins TRBV5-1 and TRBJ1-2; a possible D gene is TRBD1 (5 bases). Germline V CDR1 and CDR2: SGHRS, YFSETQ. V lost 6 bases and J lost 4, with 16 bases in between. The CDR3 is 14 residues long. This CDR3 reads CASTQSQGSYGYTF. CDR3 DNA sequence: TGCGCCAGCACCCAATCTCAGGGAAGCTATGGCTACACCTTC.

The sample holds a few counts of this clonotype. The chain joins TRBV7-6 to TRBJ2-5, with unresolved D. Trimming cost V 5 bases and J 5 bases, with 24 bases left between them. Germline values: CDR1 SGHVS, CDR2 FNYEAQ. CDR3 size: 17 residues. The CDR3 sequence is CASSAILEGPIGETQYF. The DNA for the CDR3 is TGTGCCAGCAGCGCAATCCTAGAAGGCCCGATCGGGGAGACCCAGTACTTC.

The V and J genes are TRBV20-1 and TRBJ2-7, with D perhaps TRBD1 (5 bases). Germline V CDR1 and CDR2: DFQATT, SNEGSKA (reference sequence). V lost 3 bases to trimming and J lost 7 bases, with 13 bases between them. CDR3 length: 12 amino acids. CDR3 sequence reads: CSARQQGDEQYF. The CDR3 DNA sequence: TGCAGTGCTAGGCAGCAGGGTGATGAGCAGTACTTC.

This rearrangement joins TRBV29-1 to TRBJ1-2; unclear D gene. Deletions cut 6 bases from V and 8 bases from J, with 13 bases between. The CDR3 sequence is 11 residues long. Germline loops: CDR1 SQVTM, CDR2 ANQGSEA. The chain's CDR3 is CSVGLGRGYTF. The DNA of the CDR3 is TGCAGCGTAGGACTGGGTCGCGGCTACACCTTC.

With regard to this clonotype: Because it lacks the conserved phenylalanine or tryptophan at the end, this CDR3 is likely a read error. Because the CDR3's place on the DNA is in doubt, the DNA is left out and the CDR3 is given as listed by TCRdb. The chain has TRBV20-1 and TRBJ1-2; TRBD1 is the table's D call, not checked against the DNA. Germline-derived CDR1 and CDR2 are DFQATT and SNEGSKA (reference sequence). The CDR3 sequence runs 8 residues, both termini included. CDR3: CSAGDSLR.

The chain uses TRBV2 and TRBJ1-5; TRBD1 aligns across 8 bases. This CDR3 has 15 amino acids. From germline, CDR1 is SNHLY and CDR2 FYNNEI. V lost 9 bases, J lost 1 base, and 8 bases stayed unmatched. CDR3 sequence: CASRPGTGSNQPQHF. The CDR3 DNA sequence: TGTGCCAGTCGTCCCGGGACAGGAAGCAATCAGCCCCAGCATTTT. Supplemented by reference TRBV2 and TRBJ1-5, the full variable domain reads EPEVTQTPSHQVTQMGQEVILRCVPISNHLYFYWYRQILGQKVEFLVSFYNNEISEKSEIFDDQFSVERPDGSNFTLKIRSTKLEDSAMYFCASRPGTGSNQPQHFGDGTRLSIL.

This clonotype was seen only a few times. The V and J genes are TRBV29-1 and TRBJ2-5, with 8 bases fitting TRBD2. V dropped 1 base and J dropped 9; count of bases not matched to a gene: 4. The CDR3 length is 12 residues. CDR1 and CDR2 from the germline V gene are SQVTM and ANQGSEA. The CDR3 bases are TGCAGCGTTGAAGGCCGGGAGGGGGCCCAGTACTTC. Amino acids: CSVEGREGAQYF.

The genes are TRBV6-1 and TRBJ2-7, with D tentatively TRBD2 (6 bases). The V gene's germline CDR1 is MNHNS and CDR2 SASEGT. The CDR3 is 16 amino acids. Trimming took off 6 bases at V and 1 base at J, with 19 bases between the two ends. CDR3 amino acids: CASRDLPDYRSYEQYV. The CDR3 DNA sequence: TGTGCCAGCAGGGACCTCCCGGACTACAGGTCCTACGAGCAGTACGTC.

This chain connects TRBV12-3 or TRBV12-4 to TRBJ2-1; TRBD1 agrees at 7 bases. The ends lost 2 bases at V and 8 bases at J; junction bases unmatched: 6. The CDR3 has 14 amino acids. CDR3 coding DNA: TGTGCCAGCAGTTTAACCCGGACAGGAGATGAGCAGTTCTTC. It yields the protein CASSLTRTGDEQFF.

The V and J genes are TRBV5-1 and TRBJ2-6; D gene unclear. Germline CDR1 SGHRS, CDR2 YFSETQ. The CDR3 length is 16 residues. V lost 3 bases to trimming and J lost 0 bases, with 10 bases between them. The CDR3: CASSSGGDSGANVLTF. The CDR3 region has the DNA TGCGCCAGCAGCTCGGGCGGAGACTCTGGGGCCAACGTCCTGACTTTC. The whole variable domain, filled in from reference TRBV5-1 and TRBJ2-6, reads KAGVTQTPRYLIKTRGQQVTLSCSPISGHRSVSWYQQTPGQGLQFLFEYFSETQRNKGNFPGRFSGRQFSNSRSEMNVSTLELGDSALYLCASSSGGDSGANVLTFGAGSRLTVL.

This clonotype was recorded a few times. The chain employs TRBV5-1 and TRBJ2-2; the D is unclear. V shed 4 bases and J shed 1 base, with 14 bases lying between them. Per the germline V gene, CDR1 is SGHRS and CDR2 is YFSETQ. The CDR3 covers 16 residues. The CDR3 bases are TGCGCCAGCAGCCCCCTGTTGAGTGAGAACACCGGGGAGCTGTTTTTT. It specifies CASSPLLSENTGELFF.